These 25 T cell receptor beta chains came from one sample sequenced in a study of CD8 T cells in Susac syndrome. cDNA came from roughly 0.53 to 1 ug RNA primed by random hexamers. TCRdb analysed the immunoSEQ multiplex PCR reads with MiXCR anew, one entry per CDR3 protein. The repertoire holds about 210,000 distinct CDR3 sequences, 95% seen once, with roughly 0.09% in the top ten. Sequencing input: CD4+ T cells from PBMCs. The receptors come from a human donor with multiple sclerosis.

The chain joins TRBV23-1 to TRBJ1-2, with no clear D. TRBV23-1 has ORF status, its function being uncertain. This CDR3 contains 15 residues. V was shortened by 8 bases and J by 3 bases, with 19 bases between the two germline ends. The CDR3: CASVASRTAYYGYTF. The CDR3 nucleotides read TGCGCCAGCGTCGCTTCACGGACCGCTTACTATGGCTACACCTTC.

The chain employs TRBV20-1 and TRBJ1-2; D is possibly TRBD1 (5 bases). V gave up 0 bases and J gave up 6 bases, with 8 bases separating them. The CDR3 contains 12 residues. Looked up from germline, CDR1 is DFQATT and CDR2 is SNEGSKA (reference sequence). CDR3: CSAREGVNGYTF. CDR3 DNA: TGCAGTGCTAGAGAAGGGGTAAATGGCTACACCTTC.

The CDR3 protein is CASSRQGGVTEAFF. In DNA, the CDR3 is TGTGCCAGTAGCCGACAGGGAGGGGTGACTGAAGCTTTCTTT. The J gene is TRBJ1-1, the V gene TRBV19, with TRBD1 matching 7 bases. Germline assignment: CDR1 LNHDA and CDR2 SQIVND (reference sequence). This CDR3 contains 14 residues. The V segment lost 6 bases and the J segment 5 bases; nucleotides outside the gene matches: 9.

V is TRBV30 and J is TRBJ2-7; D is possibly TRBD2 (5 bases). Germline-derived CDR1 and CDR2 are GTSNPN and SVGIG (reference sequence). The CDR3 sequence is 11 residues long. The V end was cut by 3 bases, the J end by 7 bases, with 10 bases between. CDR3 nucleotide sequence: TGTGCCTGGAGGGAGGACGGAGAGCAGTACTTC. It encodes CAWREDGEQYF.

The CDR3 nucleotides read TGTGCCAGCAGGCCGGCGGGACAGAACTATGGCTACACCTTC. Its protein product is CASRPAGQNYGYTF. The J gene is TRBJ1-2, the V gene TRBV28, with 7 bases lining up with TRBD1. Germline trimming cut 6 bases from V and 2 bases from J; bases unmatched to any gene: 6. CDR1 is MDHEN and CDR2 is SYDVKM in the germline V gene. The CDR3 extends over 14 amino acids.

J is TRBJ2-5 and V is TRBV12-3 or TRBV12-4; no firm D call. The CDR3 length is 13 residues. The ends were cut back, 3 bases at V and 5 bases at J, with 10 bases in the middle. The chain's CDR3 is CASSFLGGETQYF. CDR3 nucleotides: TGTGCCAGCAGTTTTCTTGGTGGTGAGACCCAGTACTTC.

The V and J genes are TRBV6-2 or TRBV6-3 and TRBJ1-1, with D perhaps TRBD1 (5 bases). Looked up from germline, CDR1 is MNHEY and CDR2 is SVGEGT. V was shortened by 5 bases and J by 7 bases, with 14 bases between the two germline ends. CDR3 size: 13 residues. DNA of the CDR3: TGTGCCAGCAGTCAAACCGGGACGAATGAAGCTTTCTTT. Its protein product is CASSQTGTNEAFF.

The chain employs TRBV30 and TRBJ1-4; a possible D gene is TRBD1 (5 bases). The V gene's germline CDR1 is GTSNPN and CDR2 SVGIG (reference sequence). V was trimmed by 7 bases and J by 5 bases, leaving 17 bases between them. This CDR3 has 14 residues. The CDR3 DNA is TGTGCCTACTCCCGAGCGGCAGGGAATGAAAAACTGTTTTTT. It translates to CAYSRAAGNEKLFF.

The chain carries TRBV7-9 and TRBJ1-1; D uncertain. The CDR3 is made up of 13 amino acids. CDR1 and CDR2 from the germline V gene are SEHNR and FQNEAQ (reference sequence). Trimming pared 2 bases from V and 4 bases from J, leaving 8 bases between. This chain's CDR3 is CASSLTPPTEAFF. CDR3 nucleotides: TGTGCCAGCAGCTTAACCCCACCCACTGAAGCTTTCTTT. Supplemented by reference TRBV7-9 and TRBJ1-1, the full variable domain reads DTGVSQNPRHKITKRGQNVTFRCDPISEHNRLYWYRQTLGQGPEFLTYFQNEAQLEKSRLLSDRFSAERPKGSFSTLEIQRTEQGDSAMYLCASSLTPPTEAFFGQGTRLTVV.

This clonotype was seen just once. The gene calls are TRBV12-3 or TRBV12-4 and TRBJ2-6; D possibly corresponds to TRBD1 (6 bases). With 5 bases removed from V and 0 bases from J, the gap between germline ends came to 17 bases. The CDR3 consists of 18 residues. For the CDR3, the DNA is TGTGCCAGCAGTCCTCACAGGGTCGAGGACTCTGGGGCCAACGTCCTGACTTTC. Protein: CASSPHRVEDSGANVLTF.

The V gene is TRBV6-5, the J gene TRBJ1-2; 7 bases map to TRBD1. V trimming: 6 bases; J trimming: 5 bases; junction bases outside the gene matches: 9. Germline V gene data show CDR1 as MNHEY and CDR2 as SVGAGI. This CDR3 comprises 14 residues. The CDR3 sequence is CASRRPQGEYGYTF. The CDR3, as DNA: TGTGCCAGCAGGCGACCCCAGGGGGAGTATGGCTACACCTTC.

This rearrangement joins TRBV3-1 to TRBJ1-1; TRBD1 matches 8 bases. The germline gives CDR1 LGHDT, CDR2 YNNKEL (reference sequence). V lost 0 bases to trimming and J lost 11 bases; unmatched junction nucleotides: 5. This CDR3 is built from 13 residues. CDR3 region: CASSQDWQGAAFF. As DNA, the CDR3 is TGTGCCAGCAGCCAAGATTGGCAGGGGGCTGCTTTCTTT.

This clonotype was seen once. The chain recombines TRBV14 with TRBJ2-1; possible D gene TRBD2, 5 bases. Per the germline V gene, CDR1 is SGHDN and CDR2 is FVKESK. This CDR3 region has 17 residues. V lost 3 bases, J lost 0 bases, and 15 bases lay in between. As DNA, the CDR3 is TGTGCCAGCAGCCATGGACTGACATCGAGCTCCTACAATGAGCAGTTCTTC. It translates to CASSHGLTSSSYNEQFF.

V gene TRBV30 combines with J gene TRBJ2-4; no definite D call. CDR1 GTSNPN and CDR2 SVGIG come from the germline V gene (reference sequence). The V and J ends lost 0 bases and 12 bases respectively, with 12 bases between them. The length of the CDR3 is 12 residues. CDR3 coding DNA: TGTGCCTGGAGTGTACTCGATACCCCTCAGTACTTC. Amino acids: CAWSVLDTPQYF.

The chain recombines TRBV12-3 or TRBV12-4 with TRBJ2-3; 9 bases line up with TRBD1. V lost 6 bases and J lost 2; bases outside the gene matches: 12. CDR3 length: 17 residues. The CDR3 sequence: CASSRYLDRGDTDTQYF. CDR3 DNA sequence: TGTGCCAGCAGCCGTTACCTCGACAGGGGGGACACAGATACGCAGTATTTT.

The gene calls are TRBV7-9 and TRBJ1-2; 9 bases line up with TRBD1. The CDR3 runs to 16 residues. V was pared by 2 bases and J by 8 bases, with 12 bases of the junction left unmatched. CDR1 and CDR2 from the germline V gene are SEHNR and FQNEAQ (reference sequence). The chain's CDR3 is CASSLPPGQGSQGYTF. The CDR3 nucleotides read TGTGCCAGCAGCTTACCTCCGGGACAGGGATCGCAAGGCTACACCTTC.

The chain carries TRBV20-1 and TRBJ1-2; D perhaps matches TRBD1 (5 bases). V gave up 6 bases and J gave up 0 bases, with 14 bases separating them. This CDR3 contains 14 residues. CDR1 is DFQATT, CDR2 SNEGSKA, per germline (reference sequence). CDR3 nucleotide sequence: TGCAGTGCCAATCAAGGGGTTGCTAACTATGGCTACACCTTC. It is translated as CSANQGVANYGYTF.

The rearrangement uses TRBV23-1 and TRBJ2-7; unclear D gene. TRBV23-1 is given ORF status, its function remaining uncertain. CDR3 length equals 15 residues. V was cut by 0 bases and J by 2 bases, with 11 bases left in between. CDR3 loop: CASSQSSKVPYEQYF. In DNA form, the CDR3 reads TGCGCCAGCAGTCAATCGAGTAAGGTCCCCTACGAGCAGTACTTC.

The chain employs TRBV6-1 and TRBJ1-1, with no clear D. CDR1 is MNHNS and CDR2 is SASEGT in the germline V gene. Trimming removed 4 bases at V and 7 bases at J, with 13 bases between. There are 13 residues in the CDR3. CDR3 nucleotides: TGTGCCAGCAGTGCCCGGAACCGCGATGAAGCTTTCTTT. It codes for CASSARNRDEAFF.

This clonotype is a singleton in its sample. The chain is built from TRBV12-3 or TRBV12-4 and TRBJ2-1; the match to TRBD2 covers 12 bases. The V and J ends lost 6 bases and 8 bases, in that order; junction bases with no gene match: 5. This CDR3 contains 14 residues. This CDR3 is CASRRTSGTDEQFF. The CDR3 nucleotides are TGTGCCAGCAGGCGGACTAGCGGGACGGATGAGCAGTTCTTC.

This chain uses TRBV20-1 with TRBJ2-2, with TRBD1 matching 7 bases. The V gene end was trimmed by 5 bases and the J gene end by 5 bases; junction bases not matched to a gene: 2. The CDR3 is 12 amino acids. CDR1 is DFQATT, CDR2 SNEGSKA, per germline (reference sequence). The CDR3 region is CSAHRGTGELFF. The CDR3, as DNA: TGCAGTGCTCACAGGGGAACCGGGGAGCTGTTTTTT.

In its sample, this clonotype was seen once. The rearrangement links TRBV10-3 to TRBJ1-1; the D gene is possibly TRBD1 (5 bases). This CDR3 spans 13 amino acids. V was clipped by 3 bases and J by 6 bases, with 11 bases between them. In germline, CDR1 is ENHRY, CDR2 SYGVKD. This chain's CDR3 is CAISDSGSPEAFF. DNA for the CDR3: TGTGCCATCAGTGATTCAGGGAGCCCTGAAGCTTTCTTT.

The chain is built from TRBV6-5 and TRBJ1-5; D uncertain. The length of the CDR3 is 15 residues. Germline loops: CDR1 MNHEY, CDR2 SVGAGI. V lost 6 bases to trimming and J lost 2 bases, with 14 bases between them. CDR3 nucleotide sequence: TGTGCCAGCAGGCCCTGGGGTGAGGGCAATCAGCCCCAGCATTTT. Encoded protein: CASRPWGEGNQPQHF.

The chain has TRBV29-1 and TRBJ2-7; D call uncertain. The CDR3 has 9 residues. Germline V gene sequence: CDR1 SQVTM, CDR2 ANQGSEA. Trimming shortened V by 8 bases and J by 5 bases, and 7 bases separated the two germline ends. CDR3 in DNA: TGCAGCAGACGGGACGAGCAGTACTTC. This translates into CSRRDEQYF.

The chain couples TRBV3-1 to TRBJ2-2; D perhaps matches TRBD2 (6 bases). V lost 4 bases and J lost 4, with 13 bases in between. The CDR3 length is 15 residues. Germline assignment: CDR1 LGHDT and CDR2 YNNKEL (reference sequence). The CDR3 sequence is CASSPPGGVTGELFF. In DNA form, the CDR3 reads TGTGCCAGCAGCCCCCCCGGAGGGGTCACCGGGGAGCTGTTTTTT.